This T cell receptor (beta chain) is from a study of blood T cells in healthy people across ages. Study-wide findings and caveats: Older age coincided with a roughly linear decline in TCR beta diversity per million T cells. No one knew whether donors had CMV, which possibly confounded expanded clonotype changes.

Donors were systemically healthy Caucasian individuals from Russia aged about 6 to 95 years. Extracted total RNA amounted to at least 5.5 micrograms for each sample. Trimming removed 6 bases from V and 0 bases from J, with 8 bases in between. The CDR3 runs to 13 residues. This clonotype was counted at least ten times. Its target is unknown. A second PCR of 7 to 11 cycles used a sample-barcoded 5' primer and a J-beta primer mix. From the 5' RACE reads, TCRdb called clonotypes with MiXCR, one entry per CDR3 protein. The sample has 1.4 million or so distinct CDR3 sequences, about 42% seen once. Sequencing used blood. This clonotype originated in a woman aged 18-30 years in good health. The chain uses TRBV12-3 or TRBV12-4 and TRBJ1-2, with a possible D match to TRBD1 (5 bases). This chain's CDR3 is CASSRDPNYGYTF. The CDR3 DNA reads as TGTGCCAGCAGCCGGGACCCTAACTATGGCTACACCTTC.